This T cell receptor (beta chain) was found in a study of blood T cell repertoires in COVID-19. Across the whole study: Acute and convalescent COVID-19 specimens originated in the United States, Italy and Spain. PBMCs, B-cell-depleted T cells, or T cells were the source of the cDNA or gDNA that made up the material.

Original handling: For nucleated cells, counts were estimated from reference gene primer amplification. Data came from immunoSEQ multiplex PCR; TCRdb stores just in-frame clones and leaves some out. That table supplies the V and J calls and clone size; D and trimming were determined from the DNA. The repertoire has approximately 89,000 clones, roughly 80% of them found once; the top ten carry roughly 50%. The CDR3 loop spans 13 amino acids. V was cut by 5 bases and J by 5 bases, with 12 bases left in between. The germline V gene encodes CDR1 SGHTA and CDR2 FQGNSA. The rearrangement links TRBV7-2 to TRBJ2-5; D possibly corresponds to TRBD2 (6 bases). Material for sequencing was peripheral blood. This receptor was identified in a human donor in a cohort sampled during active COVID-19. The DNA for the CDR3 is TGTGCCAGCAGCGAACGTGGGAGGGAGACCCAGTACTTC. Its protein product is CASSERGRETQYF.